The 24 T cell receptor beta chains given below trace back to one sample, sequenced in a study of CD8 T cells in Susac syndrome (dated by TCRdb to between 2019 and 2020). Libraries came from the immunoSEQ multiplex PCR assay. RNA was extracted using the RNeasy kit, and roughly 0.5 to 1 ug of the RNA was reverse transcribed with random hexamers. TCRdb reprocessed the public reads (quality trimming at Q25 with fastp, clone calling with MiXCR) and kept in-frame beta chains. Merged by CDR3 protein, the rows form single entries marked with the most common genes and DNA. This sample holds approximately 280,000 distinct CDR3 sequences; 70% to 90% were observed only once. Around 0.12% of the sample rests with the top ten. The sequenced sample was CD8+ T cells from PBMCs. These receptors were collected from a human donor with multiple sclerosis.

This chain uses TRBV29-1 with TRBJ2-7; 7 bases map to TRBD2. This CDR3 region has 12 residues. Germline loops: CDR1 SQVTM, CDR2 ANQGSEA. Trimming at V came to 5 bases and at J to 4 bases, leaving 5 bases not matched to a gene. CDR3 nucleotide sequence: TGCAGCGTTTTGAGGGGAGGGTACGAGCAGTACTTC. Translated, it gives CSVLRGGYEQYF.

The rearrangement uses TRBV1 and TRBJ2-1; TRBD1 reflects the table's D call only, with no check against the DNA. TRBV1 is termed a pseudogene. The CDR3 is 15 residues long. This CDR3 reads CTSSQEIPRGPEQFF. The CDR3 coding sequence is TGCACCAGCAGCCAAGAAATCCCCCGGGGCCCTGAGCAGTTCTTC.

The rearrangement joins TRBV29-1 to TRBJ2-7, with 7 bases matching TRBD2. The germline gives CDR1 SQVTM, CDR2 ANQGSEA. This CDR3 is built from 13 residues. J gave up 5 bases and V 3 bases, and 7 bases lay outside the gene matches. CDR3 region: CSVEGGLRHEQYF. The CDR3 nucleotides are TGCAGCGTTGAGGGGGGACTAAGGCACGAGCAGTACTTC.

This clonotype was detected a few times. The CDR3 coding sequence is TGTGCCTGGAGTCCCGCCAGCAGGGGAGCGGACGAGCAGTACTTC. It is translated as CAWSPASRGADEQYF. The chain couples TRBV30 to TRBJ2-7; TRBD1 might be the D (6 bases). CDR3 length: 15 residues. The V gene's germline CDR1 is GTSNPN and CDR2 SVGIG (reference sequence). V was pared by 2 bases and J by 5 bases, with 19 bases between.

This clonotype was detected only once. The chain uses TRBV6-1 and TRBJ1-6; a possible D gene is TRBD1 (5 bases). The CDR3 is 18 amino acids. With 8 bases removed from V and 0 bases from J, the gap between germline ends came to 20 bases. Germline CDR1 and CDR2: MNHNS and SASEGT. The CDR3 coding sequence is TGTGCCAGCCATCACGACCAGGGATTAAGCTCCTATAATTCACCCCTCCACTTT. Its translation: CASHHDQGLSSYNSPLHF.

CDR3 protein: CASRPGQGAIYTEAFF. In DNA, the CDR3 is TGTGCCAGCCGACCGGGACAGGGGGCTATCTACACTGAAGCTTTCTTT. This chain links TRBV19 with TRBJ1-1, with 12 bases lining up with TRBD1. CDR3 length equals 16 residues. V shed 9 bases and J 3 bases; nucleotides not matched to a gene: 11. Per germline, CDR1 LNHDA and CDR2 SQIVND (reference sequence).

The CDR3 loop reads CAWSLDRGGIQYF. The CDR3 nucleotides read TGTGCCTGGAGTCTGGACAGGGGAGGAATACAGTACTTC. This sequence joins TRBV30 and TRBJ2-7, with 9 bases that match TRBD1. With 2 bases clipped from V and 10 bases from J, the junction kept 9 bases outside the gene matches. The germline V gene has CDR1 GTSNPN and CDR2 SVGIG (reference sequence). CDR3 size: 13 residues.

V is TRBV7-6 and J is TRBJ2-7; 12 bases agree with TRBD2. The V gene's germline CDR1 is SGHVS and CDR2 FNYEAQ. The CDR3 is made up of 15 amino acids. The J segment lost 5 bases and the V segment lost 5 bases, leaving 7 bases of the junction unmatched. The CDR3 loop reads CASSPLAGGGDEQYF. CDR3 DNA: TGTGCCAGCAGCCCCCTAGCGGGAGGGGGCGACGAGCAGTACTTC.

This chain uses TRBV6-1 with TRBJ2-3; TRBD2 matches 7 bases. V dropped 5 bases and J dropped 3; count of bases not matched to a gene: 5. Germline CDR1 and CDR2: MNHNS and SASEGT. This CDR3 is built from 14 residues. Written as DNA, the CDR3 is TGTGCCAGCAGTCCCACTAGCGAGACAGATACGCAGTATTTT. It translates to CASSPTSETDTQYF.

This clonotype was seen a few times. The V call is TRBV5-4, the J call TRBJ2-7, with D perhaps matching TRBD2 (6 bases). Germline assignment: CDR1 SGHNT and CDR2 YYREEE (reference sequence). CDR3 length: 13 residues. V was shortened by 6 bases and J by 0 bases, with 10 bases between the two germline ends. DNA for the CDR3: TGTGCCAGCACGGGCGGGGTCTCCTACGAGCAGTACTTC. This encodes CASTGGVSYEQYF.

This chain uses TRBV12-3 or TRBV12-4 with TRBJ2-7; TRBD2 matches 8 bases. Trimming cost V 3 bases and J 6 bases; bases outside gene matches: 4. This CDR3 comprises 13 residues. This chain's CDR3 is CASSFVLAGEQYF. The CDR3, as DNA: TGTGCCAGCAGTTTTGTTCTAGCGGGCGAGCAGTACTTC.

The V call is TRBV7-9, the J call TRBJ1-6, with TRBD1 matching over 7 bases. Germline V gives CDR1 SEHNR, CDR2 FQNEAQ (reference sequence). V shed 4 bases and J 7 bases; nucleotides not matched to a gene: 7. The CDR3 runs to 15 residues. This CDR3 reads CASSSPRQGNSPLHF. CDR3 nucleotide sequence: TGTGCCAGCAGCTCGCCCCGACAGGGAAATTCACCCCTCCACTTT.

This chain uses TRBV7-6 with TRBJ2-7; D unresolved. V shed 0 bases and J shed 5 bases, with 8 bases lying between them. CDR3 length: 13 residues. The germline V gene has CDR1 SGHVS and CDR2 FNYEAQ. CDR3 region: CASSLARLDEQYF. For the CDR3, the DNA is TGTGCCAGCAGCTTAGCCCGTCTCGACGAGCAGTACTTC. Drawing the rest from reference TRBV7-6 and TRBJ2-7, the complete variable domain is GAGVSQSPRYKVTKRGQDVALRCDPISGHVSLYWYRQALGQGPEFLTYFNYEAQQDKSGLPNDRFSAERPEGSISTLTIQRTEQRDSAMYRCASSLARLDEQYFGPGTRLTVT.

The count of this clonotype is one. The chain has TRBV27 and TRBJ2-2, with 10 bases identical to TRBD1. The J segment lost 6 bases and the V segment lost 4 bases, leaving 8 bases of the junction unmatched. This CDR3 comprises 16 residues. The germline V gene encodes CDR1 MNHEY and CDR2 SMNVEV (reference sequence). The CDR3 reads CASSSPGQGRPGELFF. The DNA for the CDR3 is TGTGCCAGCAGTTCTCCGGGACAGGGGAGGCCCGGGGAGCTGTTTTTT.

The CDR3 spells CASSLGQAGGKSYEQYF. CDR3 nucleotide sequence: TGCGCCAGCAGCTTGGGACAGGCCGGAGGAAAGAGCTACGAGCAGTACTTC. This rearrangement joins TRBV5-1 to TRBJ2-7; the D gene is possibly TRBD1 (6 bases). CDR1 is SGHRS, CDR2 YFSETQ, per germline. This CDR3 has 17 residues. V lost 0 bases to trimming and J lost 3 bases, with 19 bases between them. The full variable domain, in which reference TRBV5-1 and TRBJ2-7 provide the parts outside the CDR3, is KAGVTQTPRYLIKTRGQQVTLSCSPISGHRSVSWYQQTPGQGLQFLFEYFSETQRNKGNFPGRFSGRQFSNSRSEMNVSTLELGDSALYLCASSLGQAGGKSYEQYFGPGTRLTVT.

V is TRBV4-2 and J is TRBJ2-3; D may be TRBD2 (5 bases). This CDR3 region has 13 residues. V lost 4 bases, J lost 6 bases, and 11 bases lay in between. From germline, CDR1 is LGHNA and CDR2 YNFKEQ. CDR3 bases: TGTGCCAGCAGCCTCCTAGCTTCCGATACGCAGTATTTT. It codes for CASSLLASDTQYF.

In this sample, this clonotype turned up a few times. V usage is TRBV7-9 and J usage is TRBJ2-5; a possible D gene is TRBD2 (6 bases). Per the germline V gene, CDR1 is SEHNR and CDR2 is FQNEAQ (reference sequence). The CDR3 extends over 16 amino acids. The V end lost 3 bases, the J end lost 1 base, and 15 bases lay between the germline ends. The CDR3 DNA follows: TGTGCCAGCAGCTTCACCCGGGGGAAGGCCCAAGAGACCCAGTACTTC. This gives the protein CASSFTRGKAQETQYF.

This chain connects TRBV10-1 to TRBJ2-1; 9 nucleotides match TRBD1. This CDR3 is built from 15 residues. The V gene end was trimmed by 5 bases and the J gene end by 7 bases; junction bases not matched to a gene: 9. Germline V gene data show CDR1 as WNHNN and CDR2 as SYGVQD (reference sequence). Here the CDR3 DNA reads TGCGCCAGCAGTCCGGACCGGGACAGGGCTAATGAGCAGTTCTTC. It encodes CASSPDRDRANEQFF.

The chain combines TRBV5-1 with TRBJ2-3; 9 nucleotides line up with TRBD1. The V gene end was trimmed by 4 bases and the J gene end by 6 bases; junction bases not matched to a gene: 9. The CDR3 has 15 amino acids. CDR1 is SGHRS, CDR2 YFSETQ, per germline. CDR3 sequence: CASSRKTGGLDTQYF. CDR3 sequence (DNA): TGCGCCAGCAGCCGAAAGACAGGGGGGCTTGATACGCAGTATTTT.

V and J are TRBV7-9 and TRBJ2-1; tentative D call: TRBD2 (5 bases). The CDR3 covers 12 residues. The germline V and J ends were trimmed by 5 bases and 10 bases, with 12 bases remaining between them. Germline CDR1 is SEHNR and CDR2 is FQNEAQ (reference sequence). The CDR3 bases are TGTGCCAGCAGCGTAGAGGGTTTGGAGCAGTTCTTC. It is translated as CASSVEGLEQFF.

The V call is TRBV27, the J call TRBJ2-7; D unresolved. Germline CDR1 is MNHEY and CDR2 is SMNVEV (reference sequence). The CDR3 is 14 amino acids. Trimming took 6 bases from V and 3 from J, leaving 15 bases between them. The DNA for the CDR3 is TGTGCCAGCAGCCGCCCCGGGCCTATCTACGAGCAGTACTTC. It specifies CASSRPGPIYEQYF.

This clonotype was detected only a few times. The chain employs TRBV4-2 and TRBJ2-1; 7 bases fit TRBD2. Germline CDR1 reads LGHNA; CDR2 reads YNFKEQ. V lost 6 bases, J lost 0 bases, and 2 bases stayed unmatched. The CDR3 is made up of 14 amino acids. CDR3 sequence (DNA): TGTGCCAGCAGGACGGGGGGCTCCTACAATGAGCAGTTCTTC. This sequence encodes CASRTGGSYNEQFF.

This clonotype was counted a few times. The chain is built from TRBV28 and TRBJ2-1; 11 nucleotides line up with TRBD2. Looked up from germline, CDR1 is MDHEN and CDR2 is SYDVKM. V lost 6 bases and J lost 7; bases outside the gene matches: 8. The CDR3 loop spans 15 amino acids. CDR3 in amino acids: CASSRTSGRGNEQFF. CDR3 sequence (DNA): TGTGCCAGCAGCCGTACTAGCGGGAGAGGGAATGAGCAGTTCTTC.

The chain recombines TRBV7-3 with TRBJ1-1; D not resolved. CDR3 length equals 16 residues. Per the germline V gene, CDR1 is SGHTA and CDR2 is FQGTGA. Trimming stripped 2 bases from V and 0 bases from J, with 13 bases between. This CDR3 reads CASSLRAEYMNTEAFF. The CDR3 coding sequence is TGTGCCAGCAGCTTACGGGCGGAGTACATGAACACTGAAGCTTTCTTT.